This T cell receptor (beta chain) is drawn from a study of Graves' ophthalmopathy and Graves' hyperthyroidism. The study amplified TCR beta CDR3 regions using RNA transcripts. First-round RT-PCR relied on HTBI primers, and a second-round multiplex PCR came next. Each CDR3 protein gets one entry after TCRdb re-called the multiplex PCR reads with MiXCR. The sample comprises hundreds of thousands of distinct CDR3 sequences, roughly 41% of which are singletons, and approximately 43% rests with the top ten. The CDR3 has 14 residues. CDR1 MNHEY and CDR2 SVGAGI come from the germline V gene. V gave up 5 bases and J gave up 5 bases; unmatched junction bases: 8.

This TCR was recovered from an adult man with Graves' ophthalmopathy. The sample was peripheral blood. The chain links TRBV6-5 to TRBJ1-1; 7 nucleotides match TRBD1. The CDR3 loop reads CASSTGRQGTEAFF. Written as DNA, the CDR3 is TGTGCCAGCAGTACAGGCAGACAGGGTACTGAAGCTTTCTTT.